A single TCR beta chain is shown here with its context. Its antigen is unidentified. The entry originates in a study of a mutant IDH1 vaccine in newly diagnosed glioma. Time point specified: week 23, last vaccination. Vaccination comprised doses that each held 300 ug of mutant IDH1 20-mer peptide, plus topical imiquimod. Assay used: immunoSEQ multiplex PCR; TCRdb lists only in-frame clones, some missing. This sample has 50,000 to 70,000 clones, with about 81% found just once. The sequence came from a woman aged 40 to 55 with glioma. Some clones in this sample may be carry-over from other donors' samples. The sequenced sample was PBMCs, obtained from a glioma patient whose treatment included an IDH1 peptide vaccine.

The CDR3 DNA sequence: TGTGCCAGCAGCTTTGGCAGGCGGCAGGGAACTAATGAAAAACTGTTTTTT. It translates to CASSFGRRQGTNEKLFF. V gene TRBV7-2 combines with J gene TRBJ1-4; TRBD1 is a possible D gene (5 bases). Trimming removed 3 bases from V and 1 base from J, with 15 bases in between. The CDR3 is made up of 17 amino acids. Germline V CDR1 and CDR2: SGHTA, FQGNSA.